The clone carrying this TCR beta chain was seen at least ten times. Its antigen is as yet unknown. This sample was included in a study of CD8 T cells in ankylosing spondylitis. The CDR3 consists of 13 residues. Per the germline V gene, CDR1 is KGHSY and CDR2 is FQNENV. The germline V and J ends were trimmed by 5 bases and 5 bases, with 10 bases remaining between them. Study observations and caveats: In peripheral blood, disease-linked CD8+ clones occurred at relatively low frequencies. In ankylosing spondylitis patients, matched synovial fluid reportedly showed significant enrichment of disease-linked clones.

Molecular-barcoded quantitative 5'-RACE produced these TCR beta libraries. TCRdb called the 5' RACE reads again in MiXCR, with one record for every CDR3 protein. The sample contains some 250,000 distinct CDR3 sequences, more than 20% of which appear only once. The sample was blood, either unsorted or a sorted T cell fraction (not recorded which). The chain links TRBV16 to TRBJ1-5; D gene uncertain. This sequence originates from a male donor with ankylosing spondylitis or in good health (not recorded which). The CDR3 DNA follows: TGTGCCAGCAGCGGCTGGAGGGATCAGCCCCAGCATTTT. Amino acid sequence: CASSGWRDQPQHF. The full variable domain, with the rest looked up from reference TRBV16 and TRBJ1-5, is GEEVAQTPKHLVRGEGQKAKLYCAPIKGHSYVFWYQQVLKNEFKFLISFQNENVFDETGMPKERFSAKCLPNSPCSLEIQATKLEDSAVYFCASSGWRDQPQHFGDGTRLSIL.